Shown below are 21 T cell receptor beta chains from a single sample sequenced in a study of cytomegalovirus exposure and HLA in healthy donors. The PCR had 60 Vbeta and 13 Jbeta primers. Libraries were prepared by immunoSEQ multiplex PCR; TCRdb keeps only in-frame clonotypes and omits some of them. Here the sample table reports 150,000 or so clones. Sequenced input: PBMCs. These receptors all come from a woman aged 45 to 65 in good health and CMV-seronegative.

The V gene is TRBV6-1, the J gene TRBJ1-2, with 8 nucleotides matching TRBD1. V lost 4 bases to trimming and J lost 5 bases; unmatched junction nucleotides: 9. The CDR3 extends over 15 amino acids. CDR1 is MNHNS and CDR2 is SASEGT in the germline V gene. The CDR3 DNA follows: TGTGCCAGCAGTGGGGGACAGGATCGACCTTATGGCTACACCTTC. It yields the protein CASSGGQDRPYGYTF.

This chain joins TRBV7-8 and TRBJ1-5; maybe TRBD1 (6 bases). CDR1 is SGHVS and CDR2 is FQNEAQ in the germline V gene. The CDR3 has 13 amino acids. V was trimmed by 9 bases and J by 1 base, leaving 10 bases between them. The CDR3 DNA reads as TGTGCCAGTAGGGGGGGGAGCAATCAGCCCCAGCATTTT. It codes for CASRGGSNQPQHF.

The chain employs TRBV19 and TRBJ2-1; D gene ambiguous. Per germline, CDR1 LNHDA and CDR2 SQIVND (reference sequence). The V end was cut by 3 bases, the J end by 9 bases, with 9 bases between. The CDR3 length is 12 residues. This CDR3 reads CASSIGSIEQFF. The CDR3 DNA is TGTGCCAGTAGTATTGGTAGCATTGAGCAGTTCTTC.

The rearrangement links TRBV5-6 to TRBJ2-7; D remains unclear. CDR1 is SGHDT and CDR2 is YYEEEE in the germline V gene. Trimming stripped 3 bases from V and 0 bases from J, with 16 bases between. This CDR3 spans 16 amino acids. CDR3 region: CASSSISLRSSYEQYF. CDR3 in DNA: TGTGCCAGCAGCTCCATCAGCCTACGGAGCTCCTACGAGCAGTACTTC.

The chain is built from TRBV6-4 and TRBJ1-6, with 10 bases lining up with TRBD1. V lost 5 bases, J lost 10 bases, and 11 bases stayed unmatched. CDR3 length: 16 amino acids. In germline, CDR1 is MRHNA, CDR2 SNTAGT. CDR3 nucleotides: TGTGCCAGCAGTACCCTTACCGGGACAGGGGTATCACCCCTCCACTTT. Residues: CASSTLTGTGVSPLHF.

V and J are TRBV7-2 and TRBJ2-2; perhaps TRBD2 as D (5 bases). The CDR3 runs 14 residues. Germline V gene sequence: CDR1 SGHTA, CDR2 FQGNSA. The V end lost 1 base, the J end lost 8 bases, and 11 bases lay between the germline ends. The CDR3 DNA reads as TGTGCCAGCAGCTTAGACGGGGAAGCTGGGGAGCTGTTTTTT. Translation gives CASSLDGEAGELFF.

V gene TRBV19 combines with J gene TRBJ2-1; 12 nucleotides align to TRBD2. CDR1 is LNHDA, CDR2 SQIVND, per germline (reference sequence). The CDR3 extends over 15 amino acids. The ends lost 2 bases at V and 8 bases at J; junction bases unmatched: 4. CDR3 sequence: CASSIPSGRAYEQFF. The CDR3 DNA sequence: TGTGCCAGTAGTATACCTAGCGGGAGGGCCTATGAGCAGTTCTTC.

The rearrangement uses TRBV30 and TRBJ2-3, with 7 bases matching TRBD1. This CDR3 is built from 14 residues. Germline lookup yields CDR1 GTSNPN and CDR2 SVGIG (reference sequence). Trimming removed 2 bases from V and 1 base from J; junction bases left unmatched: 3. The CDR3 DNA sequence: TGTGCCTGGAGTCCCGGGACAGGCACAGATACGCAGTATTTT. Translating gives CAWSPGTGTDTQYF.

V gene TRBV19 combines with J gene TRBJ1-5; the match to TRBD1 covers 8 bases. Trimming removed 5 bases from V and 2 bases from J; junction bases left unmatched: 5. The CDR3 runs 15 residues. The germline gives CDR1 LNHDA, CDR2 SQIVND (reference sequence). The CDR3 spells CASSLGQGGNQPQHF. For the CDR3, the DNA is TGTGCCAGTAGTCTCGGACAGGGCGGCAATCAGCCCCAGCATTTT.

The chain recombines TRBV5-1 with TRBJ2-1; tentatively, D is TRBD2 (6 bases). Trimming cost V 0 bases and J 4 bases, with 14 bases left between them. The CDR3 sequence is 16 residues long. CDR1 and CDR2 (germline): SGHRS, YFSETQ. The CDR3 loop reads CASSLGAGRVYNEQFF. CDR3 coding DNA: TGCGCCAGCAGCTTGGGGGCGGGAAGGGTTTACAATGAGCAGTTCTTC.

The V call is TRBV11-3, the J call TRBJ1-1; possibly TRBD1 for D (6 bases). The germline V gene encodes CDR1 SGHNT and CDR2 YENEEA. V lost 4 bases to trimming and J lost 0 bases, with 24 bases between them. This CDR3 is built from 19 residues. CDR3 coding DNA: TGTGCCAGCAGCTCAGCACGATCTCTTAAGAGGGGGTTGAACACTGAAGCTTTCTTT. As protein: CASSSARSLKRGLNTEAFF.

The chain employs TRBV5-1 and TRBJ2-7; 7 nucleotides align to TRBD1. The V and J ends lost 4 bases and 0 bases, in that order; junction bases with no gene match: 22. The CDR3 runs to 20 residues. Germline V gene sequence: CDR1 SGHRS, CDR2 YFSETQ. The DNA for the CDR3 is TGCGCCAGCAGCACAGTGGGTCAGGGGACAGCCTATACTAGCTCCTACGAGCAGTACTTC. Protein sequence: CASSTVGQGTAYTSSYEQYF.

This chain joins TRBV11-3 and TRBJ2-2; 8 bases agree with TRBD1. Germline V CDR1 and CDR2: SGHNT, YENEEA. The CDR3 sequence is 14 residues long. The V and J ends lost 5 bases and 4 bases, in that order; junction bases with no gene match: 3. The CDR3 here is CASSGQGITGELFF. The CDR3 coding sequence is TGTGCCAGCAGCGGACAGGGAATCACCGGGGAGCTGTTTTTT.

The chain combines TRBV7-3 with TRBJ2-3, with D perhaps TRBD2 (6 bases). The CDR3 is 15 residues long. V lost 3 bases, J lost 1 base, and 11 bases lay in between. Germline V gene lookup returns CDR1 SGHTA and CDR2 FQGTGA. This CDR3 reads CASSLEGAGTDTQYF. DNA of the CDR3: TGTGCCAGCAGCTTGGAGGGAGCGGGCACAGATACGCAGTATTTT.

This chain connects TRBV6-5 to TRBJ2-1; perhaps TRBD2 as D (5 bases). Looked up from germline, CDR1 is MNHEY and CDR2 is SVGAGI. The CDR3 is made up of 11 amino acids. V was cut by 2 bases and J by 16 bases, with 12 bases left in between. Here the CDR3 reads CASSYATIYFF. For the CDR3, the DNA is TGTGCCAGCAGTTACGCGACTATTTATTTCTTC.

The chain is built from TRBV9 and TRBJ2-3; 8 bases align to TRBD2. The length of the CDR3 is 15 residues. Trimming cost V 4 bases and J 2 bases; bases outside gene matches: 6. Germline V CDR1 and CDR2: SGDLS, YYNGEE. The CDR3 spells CASSPAGGLTDTQYF. The DNA for the CDR3 is TGTGCCAGCAGCCCTGCGGGGGGCCTCACAGATACGCAGTATTTT. Complete variable domain (other parts from reference TRBV9 and TRBJ2-3): DSGVTQTPKHLITATGQRVTLRCSPRSGDLSVYWYQQSLDQGLQFLIQYYNGEERAKGNILERFSAQQFPDLHSELNLSSLELGDSALYFCASSPAGGLTDTQYFGPGTRLTVL.

The rearrangement joins TRBV5-6 to TRBJ2-7, with TRBD1 matching 8 bases. V shed 0 bases and J 5 bases; nucleotides not matched to a gene: 4. The CDR3 loop spans 14 amino acids. Germline lookup yields CDR1 SGHDT and CDR2 YYEEEE. The CDR3 bases are TGTGCCAGCAGCTTGGGCCAGGGGGCGGACGAGCAGTACTTC. This gives the protein CASSLGQGADEQYF.

The V call is TRBV7-3, the J call TRBJ1-1, with D hard to call. This CDR3 is 13 amino acids long. CDR1 is SGHTA, CDR2 FQGTGA, per germline. Trimming took 2 bases from V and 2 from J, leaving 6 bases between them. The CDR3 region is CASSLQVNTEAFF. DNA for the CDR3: TGTGCCAGCAGCTTACAGGTAAACACTGAAGCTTTCTTT.

Here the CDR3 DNA reads TGTGCCAGCAGTTCCACCGGGACAGTCAACACCGGGGAGCTGTTTTTT. Its translation is CASSSTGTVNTGELFF. V usage is TRBV27 and J usage is TRBJ2-2, with 7 nucleotides matching TRBD1. The CDR3 sequence is 16 residues long. Germline lookup yields CDR1 MNHEY and CDR2 SMNVEV (reference sequence). V gave up 4 bases and J gave up 2 bases; unmatched junction bases: 7.

The chain couples TRBV18 to TRBJ2-6; D not resolved. Trimming took 3 bases from V and 1 from J, leaving 7 bases between them. The germline gives CDR1 KGHSH, CDR2 LQKENI. The CDR3 totals 15 residues. CDR3 coding DNA: TGTGCCAGCTCACCCAGAATATCTGGGGCCAACGTCCTGACTTTC. Its translation is CASSPRISGANVLTF.

The rearrangement links TRBV14 to TRBJ1-5, with TRBD1 matching over 7 bases. This CDR3 is 17 amino acids long. Germline V gene sequence: CDR1 SGHDN, CDR2 FVKESK. J was trimmed by 0 bases and V by 1 base; bases with no gene match: 6. In nucleotides, the CDR3 is TGTGCCAGCAGCCAAGTCAACAGGGGAAATAGCAATCAGCCCCAGCATTTT. It yields the protein CASSQVNRGNSNQPQHF.